This T cell receptor beta chain was captured by sequencing in a study of response to subunit inactivated influenza vaccine. Note on this clonotype: Its cognate antigen is unknown.

TCRdb reanalysed the RT-PCR reads using MiXCR and keeps one entry per CDR3 protein. The repertoire includes 530,000 or so distinct CDR3 sequences, about 14% of them detected once, and 11% sits in the top ten. Study observations and caveats: The study's authors posited that every seasonal influenza vaccination enlists few new T cells.

The clonotype originates from a man in his forties or fifties who received an inactivated influenza vaccine. Sequenced material: PBMCs from blood, taken about 13 days after vaccination.

The CDR3 DNA follows: TGCAGTGCTAGCGCAACAGGTTTCGCGGCCCAGTACTTC. It yields the protein CSASATGFAAQYF. This rearrangement joins TRBV20-1 to TRBJ2-5; tentative D call: TRBD1 (5 bases). The CDR3 runs to 13 residues. The V end was cut by 3 bases, the J end by 9 bases, with 17 bases between. Germline lookup yields CDR1 DFQATT and CDR2 SNEGSKA (reference sequence).